This T cell receptor (beta chain) stems from a study of neurological immune-mediated disorders. The making of cDNA relied on 5'RACE with 10-nucleotide random UMIs. Over 170 million TCR-beta sequences from 15-18 subjects came from every sequencing run. TCRdb reanalysed the 5' RACE reads using MiXCR and keeps one entry per CDR3 protein. Here the sample spans about 38,000 distinct CDR3 sequences, approximately 10% being singletons. With V trimmed by 6 bases and J by 5 bases, 11 bases remained unmatched. The CDR3 totals 15 residues. Germline CDR1 is ENHRY and CDR2 is SYGVKD. Study results and caveats: HTLV-1-associated myelopathy displayed the greatest TCR clonal expansion, and multiple sclerosis exhibited the smallest, lower than that of healthy controls.

This clonotype was seen many times. Antigen specificity is unknown. There were about a million CD4+ or CD8+ T cells used in the sorted libraries. The sequence was collected from a woman aged 25 to 39 with HTLV-1-associated myelopathy (HAM/TSP). The chain joins TRBV10-3 to TRBJ1-2, with 8 positions matching TRBD1. Input material: CD4+ T cells from blood. CDR3: CAISLRTGKWYGYTF. CDR3 sequence (DNA): TGTGCCATCAGCCTAAGGACAGGGAAGTGGTATGGCTACACCTTC.